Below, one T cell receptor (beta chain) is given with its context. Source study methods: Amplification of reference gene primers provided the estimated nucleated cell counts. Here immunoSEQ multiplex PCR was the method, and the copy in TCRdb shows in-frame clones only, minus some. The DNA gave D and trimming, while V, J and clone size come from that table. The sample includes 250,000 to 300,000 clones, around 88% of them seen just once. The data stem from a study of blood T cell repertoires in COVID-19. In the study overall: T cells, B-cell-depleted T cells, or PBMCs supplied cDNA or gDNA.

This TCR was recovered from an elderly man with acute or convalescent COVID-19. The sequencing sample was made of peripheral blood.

CDR3 sequence (DNA): TGTGCCAGCCAATCCCGGGACAGGGGTTGGGGTAACTATGGCTACACCTTC. It yields the protein CASQSRDRGWGNYGYTF. V and J are TRBV28 and TRBJ1-2; 10 positions agree with TRBD1. This CDR3 has 17 amino acids. Germline-derived CDR1 and CDR2 are MDHEN and SYDVKM. Trimming took 8 bases from V and 1 from J; bases not matched to a gene: 13.